This is a list of T cell receptor beta chains from one sample in a study of preoperative IRX-2 immunotherapy in early breast cancer. Sequenced by immunoSEQ multiplex PCR; TCRdb stores in-frame clones only, minus some. The table shows about 19,000 clones, with around 81% occurring only once. The material was lymph node tissue, obtained after IRX-2 immunotherapy. These receptors were taken from a human donor with breast cancer. CDR3s include the opening cysteine and the closing phenylalanine or tryptophan. Where a row states a size, it is once, few, many or the class of an expanded clone; other rows omit it.

v_call: TRBV29-1
clone_size: .
cdr3_aa: CSVEDTGGGKNEQFF

v_call: TRBV9
clone_size: once
cdr3_aa: CASSGGEDYGYTF

v_call: TRBV15
clone_size: few
cdr3_aa: CATSRGGLVTGELFF

v_call: TRBV6-7
clone_size: .
cdr3_aa: CASSEAGVSYGYTF

v_call: TRBV10-2
clone_size: once
cdr3_aa: CASSGGGKETQYF

v_call: TRBV6-1
clone_size: .
cdr3_aa: CASSEVGGTSGKENIQYF

v_call: TRBV11-3
clone_size: .
cdr3_aa: CASSLGGVGTDTQYF

v_call: TRBV19
clone_size: once
cdr3_aa: CASSIDSPSNQPQHF

v_call: TRBV19
clone_size: .
cdr3_aa: CASSIMPGPYGYTF

v_call: TRBV29-1
clone_size: .
cdr3_aa: CSVWDSSYNEQFF

v_call: TRBV29-1
clone_size: .
cdr3_aa: CSGTSGGDEQFF

v_call: TRBV28
clone_size: .
cdr3_aa: CASSGGAFDYGYTF

v_call: TRBV19
clone_size: .
cdr3_aa: CASSATGGGTEAFF

v_call: TRBV15
clone_size: .
cdr3_aa: CATSRGGISNQPQHF

v_call: TRBV4-1
clone_size: .
cdr3_aa: CASSQTGYGYTF

v_call: TRBV11-3
clone_size: .
cdr3_aa: CASSFRDSGSPLHF

v_call: TRBV5-1
clone_size: .
cdr3_aa: CASSLEAGGNQPQHF

v_call: TRBV12-5
clone_size: .
cdr3_aa: CATGETSGIGVQTQYF

v_call: TRBV16
clone_size: .
cdr3_aa: CASAETSGRYEQFF

v_call: TRBV7-6
clone_size: .
cdr3_aa: CASSPITASTDTQYF

v_call: TRBV25-1
clone_size: .
cdr3_aa: CASSESGFQETQYF

v_call: TRBV1
clone_size: .
cdr3_aa: CASSQGVAGSQETQYF

v_call: TRBV6-8
clone_size: .
cdr3_aa: CATRPDRASNQPQHF

v_call: TRBV14
clone_size: .
cdr3_aa: CASSLAGARNSPLHF

v_call: TRBV11-3
clone_size: .
cdr3_aa: CASSPGTGITEAFF

v_call: TRBV19
clone_size: .
cdr3_aa: CASTPGADSYEQYF

v_call: TRBV6-8
clone_size: .
cdr3_aa: CAGGFGENTEAFF

v_call: TRBV6-8
clone_size: .
cdr3_aa: CASSPRTSMNAEAFF

v_call: TRBV11-3
clone_size: .
cdr3_aa: CASSEQGLYNSPLHF

v_call: TRBV5-1
clone_size: .
cdr3_aa: CASSGASSGNTIYF

v_call: TRBV25-1
clone_size: .
cdr3_aa: CASSEYQASGGQETQYF

v_call: TRBV6-8
clone_size: .
cdr3_aa: CASRADNYGYTF

v_call: TRBV29-1
clone_size: few
cdr3_aa: CSVARDYTDTQYF

v_call: TRBV19
clone_size: .
cdr3_aa: CASSNRRTASRYEQYF

v_call: TRBV19
clone_size: .
cdr3_aa: CASSKGGTSGAYTGELFF

v_call: TRBV29-1
clone_size: .
cdr3_aa: CSVGILAGRADTQYF

v_call: TRBV12-5
clone_size: .
cdr3_aa: CASNQPGNTEAFF

v_call: TRBV30
clone_size: .
cdr3_aa: CAWSPLRAGELFF

v_call: TRBV15
clone_size: .
cdr3_aa: CATSRDRGPQPQHF

v_call: TRBV10-2
clone_size: .
cdr3_aa: CASSDPSAQNNEQFF

v_call: TRBV14
clone_size: .
cdr3_aa: CASSQDLSGPVDTIYF

v_call: TRBV6-8
clone_size: .
cdr3_aa: CASSYSRPRTEAFF

v_call: TRBV6-8
clone_size: .
cdr3_aa: CASSYNLQLEAFF

v_call: TRBV11-3
clone_size: .
cdr3_aa: CASTLEEWGASYEQYF

v_call: TRBV18
clone_size: .
cdr3_aa: CASSPGRQGDIQYF

v_call: TRBV5-1
clone_size: once
cdr3_aa: CASSRTGSTDTQYF

v_call: TRBV11-3
clone_size: once
cdr3_aa: CASSLQDRPDTEAFF

v_call: TRBV5-1
clone_size: .
cdr3_aa: CASSSGDRVPYEQYF

v_call: TRBV6-8
clone_size: .
cdr3_aa: CASSGAPGNTEAFF

v_call: TRBV30
clone_size: .
cdr3_aa: CAWSDRGRITEAFF

v_call: TRBV19
clone_size: few
cdr3_aa: CASSIGQGRTDTQYF

v_call: TRBV16
clone_size: .
cdr3_aa: CASSQSSGNYGYTF

v_call: TRBV11-3
clone_size: once
cdr3_aa: CASSTRLRASYGYTF